Below, 6 T cell receptor beta chains from the same sample are listed, as sequenced in a study of molecular identifiers for immune sequencing clone quantification. A single record per CDR3 protein comes from TCRdb applying MiXCR to the PCR reads. Counted here are 350,000 or so distinct CDR3 sequences, over 20% occurring once; the ten biggest clones make up approximately 0.83%. The sample comprised naive CD8+ T cells from blood, with Jurkat cell RNA spiked in. Subset specified: FACS-sorted CD8+CD4-CCR7+CD45RA+ naive T cells. These receptors were taken from a human donor in good health. Some libraries in this study had Jurkat cell RNA spiked in.

In its sample, this clonotype was seen a few times. The chain combines TRBV4-3 with TRBJ1-5, with TRBD1 matching over 7 bases. CDR1 is LGHNA, CDR2 YSLEER, per germline. The CDR3 has 19 residues. With V trimmed by 0 bases and J by 1 base, 12 bases remained unmatched. CDR3 DNA sequence: TGCGCCAGCAGCCAAGATCTGGACAGGTTCGCATTGAGCAATCAGCCCCAGCATTTT. Amino acids: CASSQDLDRFALSNQPQHF.

This chain connects TRBV27 to TRBJ2-3; 10 bases match TRBD2. Germline trimming cut 4 bases from V and 2 bases from J; bases unmatched to any gene: 6. CDR1 is MNHEY, CDR2 SMNVEV, per germline (reference sequence). The CDR3 extends over 16 amino acids. As DNA, the CDR3 is TGTGCCAGCAGTTCGCCGCTAGCGGGGGCCACAGATACGCAGTATTTT. This codes for CASSSPLAGATDTQYF.

This clonotype was recorded many times. This chain connects TRBV7-8 to TRBJ2-6; D not resolved. This CDR3 region has 15 residues. Germline V gene lookup returns CDR1 SGHVS and CDR2 FQNEAQ. Trimming removed 5 bases at V and 0 bases at J, with 8 bases between. The CDR3 coding sequence is TGTGCCAGCAGCATCCATGGCTCTGGGGCCAACGTCCTGACTTTC. This translates into CASSIHGSGANVLTF.

This clonotype was recorded at least ten times. The CDR3 bases are TGCGCCAGCAGACTGAACGGACTAGCAAATATAGGGGAGCTGTTTTTT. Protein product: CASRLNGLANIGELFF. The chain employs TRBV10-2 and TRBJ2-2, with 8 bases aligning to TRBD2. Per germline, CDR1 WSHSY and CDR2 SAAADI. Trimming cost V 6 bases and J 8 bases; bases outside gene matches: 14. The CDR3 totals 16 residues.

Notes on this clonotype: Possible read error: a much larger clone is one base away. This chain connects TRBV7-9 to TRBJ2-2; maybe TRBD1 (5 bases). The CDR3 covers 15 residues. Germline V gene sequence: CDR1 SEHNR, CDR2 FQNEAQ (reference sequence). V was clipped by 6 bases and J by 9 bases, with 20 bases between them. The CDR3 DNA reads TGTGCCAGCAGTCGGACCCCAGGGAACTCCCGGGAGCTGTTTTTT. Residues: CASSRTPGNSRELFF.

This clonotype was detected a few times. This chain connects TRBV5-6 to TRBJ2-7, with D perhaps TRBD2 (5 bases). Germline V gene data show CDR1 as SGHDT and CDR2 as YYEEEE. V was cut by 3 bases and J by 3 bases, with 10 bases left in between. The CDR3 totals 13 residues. This CDR3 reads CASSSYGGYEQYF. In nucleotides, the CDR3 is TGTGCCAGCAGCTCCTACGGAGGCTACGAGCAGTACTTC.